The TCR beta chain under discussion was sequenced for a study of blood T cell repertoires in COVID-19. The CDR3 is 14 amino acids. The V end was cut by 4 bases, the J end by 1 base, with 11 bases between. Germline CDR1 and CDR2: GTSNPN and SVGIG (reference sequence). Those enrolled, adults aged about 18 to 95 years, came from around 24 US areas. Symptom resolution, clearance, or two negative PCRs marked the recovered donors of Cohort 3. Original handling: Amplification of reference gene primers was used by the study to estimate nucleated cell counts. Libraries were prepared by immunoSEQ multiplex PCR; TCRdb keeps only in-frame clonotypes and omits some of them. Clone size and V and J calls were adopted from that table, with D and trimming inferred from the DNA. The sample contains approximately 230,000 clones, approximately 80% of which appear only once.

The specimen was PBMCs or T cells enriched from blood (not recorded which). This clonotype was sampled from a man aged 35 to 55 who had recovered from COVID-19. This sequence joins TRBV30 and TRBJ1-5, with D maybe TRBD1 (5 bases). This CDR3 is CAWTGKGSNQPQHF. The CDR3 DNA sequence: TGTGCCTGGACAGGGAAGGGGAGCAATCAGCCCCAGCATTTT. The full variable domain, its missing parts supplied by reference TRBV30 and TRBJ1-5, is SQTIHQWPATLVQPVGSPLSLECTVEGTSNPNLYWYRQAAGRGLQLLFYSVGIGQISSEVPQNLSASRPQDRQFILSSKKLLLSDSGFYLCAWTGKGSNQPQHFGDGTRLSIL.